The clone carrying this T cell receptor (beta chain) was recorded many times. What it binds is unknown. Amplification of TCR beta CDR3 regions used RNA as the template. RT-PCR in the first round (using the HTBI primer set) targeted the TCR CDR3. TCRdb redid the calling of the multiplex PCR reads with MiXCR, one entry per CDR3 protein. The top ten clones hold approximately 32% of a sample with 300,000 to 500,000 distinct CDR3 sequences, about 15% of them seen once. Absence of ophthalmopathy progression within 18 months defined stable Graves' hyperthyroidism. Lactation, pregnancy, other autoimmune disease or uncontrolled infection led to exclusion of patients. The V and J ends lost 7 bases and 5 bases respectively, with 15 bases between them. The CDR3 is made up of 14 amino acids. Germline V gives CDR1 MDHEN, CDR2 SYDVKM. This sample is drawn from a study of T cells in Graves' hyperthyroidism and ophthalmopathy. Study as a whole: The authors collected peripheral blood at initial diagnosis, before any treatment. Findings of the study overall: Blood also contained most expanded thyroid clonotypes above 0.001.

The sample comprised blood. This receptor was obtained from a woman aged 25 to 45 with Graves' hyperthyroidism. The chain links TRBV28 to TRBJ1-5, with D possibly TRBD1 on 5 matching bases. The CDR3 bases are TGTGCCAGCAAAATGGGGGGGGTTGATCAGCCCCAGCATTTT. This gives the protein CASKMGGVDQPQHF.